These 32 T cell receptor beta chains were all obtained from the same sample, sequenced in a study of shared clonotypes between healthy human individuals. The table came from immunoSEQ multiplex PCR; TCRdb's copy has only in-frame clones and leaves some out. The data show about 1 million clones, more than 60% seen once. Sequenced: memory CD4+ T cells sorted from blood. This sample's subset: CD45RA-negative fraction. Receptors originate from a man in his late teens or twenties in good health.

The V gene is TRBV5-5, the J gene TRBJ2-1; the match to TRBD2 covers 7 bases. From germline, CDR1 is SGHKS and CDR2 YYEKEE (reference sequence). The CDR3 totals 13 residues. V lost 6 bases and J lost 5; bases outside the gene matches: 5. The chain's CDR3 is CASNGGSHNEQFF. CDR3 DNA sequence: TGTGCCAGCAACGGGGGGTCCCACAATGAGCAGTTCTTC.

This chain connects TRBV27 to TRBJ2-5; TRBD2 matches at 8 bases. V was pared by 6 bases and J by 4 bases, with 13 bases of the junction left unmatched. Germline CDR1 and CDR2: MNHEY and SMNVEV (reference sequence). CDR3 size: 16 residues. CDR3 nucleotides: TGTGCCAGCAGGGGGGGGCGGGGGGCACCGGGAGAGACCCAGTACTTC. Translated: CASRGGRGAPGETQYF.

The gene calls are TRBV7-8 and TRBJ2-5, with a possible D match to TRBD2 (5 bases). The CDR3 has 14 amino acids. Per the germline V gene, CDR1 is SGHVS and CDR2 is FQNEAQ. V gave up 2 bases and J gave up 9 bases, with 16 bases separating them. CDR3 DNA sequence: TGTGCCAGCAGCTTAAGCGCAGGCGAGAGGGCCCAGTACTTC. Protein sequence: CASSLSAGERAQYF.

The chain carries TRBV6-1 and TRBJ1-6; D unclear. CDR1 MNHNS and CDR2 SASEGT come from the germline V gene. The CDR3 runs to 12 residues. Trimming cost V 5 bases and J 14 bases, with 13 bases left between them. CDR3 DNA sequence: TGTGCCAGCAGTCTCTCGGAGAGCACCCTCCACTTT. Translating it yields CASSLSESTLHF.

The chain recombines TRBV5-6 with TRBJ2-3, with D uncertain. V lost 8 bases to trimming and J lost 2 bases, with 18 bases between them. Germline V CDR1 and CDR2: SGHDT, YYEEEE. The CDR3 length is 15 residues. This chain's CDR3 is CASTRPGPFTDTQYF. In DNA, the CDR3 is TGTGCCAGTACAAGACCCGGACCGTTCACAGATACGCAGTATTTT.

Worth noting for this clone: The sample has other DNA sequences that encode this CDR3 too. The chain recombines TRBV7-9 with TRBJ2-5; 8 bases map to TRBD1. The J segment lost 2 bases and the V segment lost 5 bases, leaving 7 bases of the junction unmatched. Germline V CDR1 and CDR2: SEHNR, FQNEAQ (reference sequence). This CDR3 is 15 amino acids long. CDR3 protein: CASSVGTGGQETQYF. DNA for the CDR3: TGTGCCAGCAGCGTTGGGACAGGCGGACAAGAGACCCAGTACTTC.

A word on this clone: The junction shows a germline mismatch at one end, possibly a read error. The chain has TRBV7-7 and TRBJ1-6; 11 positions match TRBD1. This CDR3 has 15 amino acids. Germline V CDR1 and CDR2: SSHAT, FNYEAQ (reference sequence). This CDR3 is CASSSRDRGDSPLHF. The CDR3 DNA follows: TGTGCTAGCAGCTCCAGGGACAGGGGGGATTCACCCCTCCACTTT. The full variable domain, rest sourced from reference TRBV7-7 and TRBJ1-6, is GAGVSQSPRYKVTKRGQDVTLRCDPISSHATLYWYQQALGQGPEFLTYFNYEAQPDKSGLPSDRFSAERPEGSISTLTIQRTEQRDSAMYRCASSSRDRGDSPLHFGNGTRLTVT.

The sample holds many counts of this clone. The chain has TRBV7-8 and TRBJ2-1; possible D gene TRBD2, 5 bases. There are 15 residues in the CDR3. From germline, CDR1 is SGHVS and CDR2 FQNEAQ. V lost 1 base to trimming and J lost 5 bases, with 12 bases between them. CDR3 loop: CASSLEGSPNNEQFF. CDR3 sequence (DNA): TGTGCCAGCAGCTTAGAAGGGAGTCCAAACAATGAGCAGTTCTTC.

This chain links TRBV6-1 with TRBJ1-6; D is ambiguous. The CDR3 is 12 residues long. V was trimmed by 6 bases and J by 10 bases, leaving 10 bases between them. CDR1 MNHNS and CDR2 SASEGT come from the germline V gene. CDR3 region: CASRSGLSPLHF. The CDR3 nucleotides read TGTGCCAGCAGGTCCGGCCTCTCACCCCTCCACTTT.

The chain uses TRBV21-1 and TRBJ1-1; no check of the table's D call, TRBD1, against the DNA was made. TRBV21-1 is a pseudogene segment. The CDR3 covers 15 residues. CDR3 in DNA: TGTGCCAGCAGCAATCCGACAGGGTCATGTACTGAAGCTTTCTTT. Translated, it gives CASSNPTGSCTEAFF.

On this clone itself: Other DNA sequences in this sample translate to the same CDR3. V gene TRBV7-2 combines with J gene TRBJ2-1; D is perhaps TRBD2 (6 bases). Trimming cost V 1 base and J 3 bases, with 10 bases left between them. The CDR3 sequence is 15 residues long. Germline V gives CDR1 SGHTA, CDR2 FQGNSA. The CDR3 is CASSLDRGSYNEQFF. CDR3 in DNA: TGTGCCAGCAGCTTAGATCGGGGGAGCTACAATGAGCAGTTCTTC. The full variable domain, with the rest looked up from reference TRBV7-2 and TRBJ2-1, is GAGVSQSPSNKVTEKGKDVELRCDPISGHTALYWYRQSLGQGLEFLIYFQGNSAPDKSGLPSDRFSAERTGGSVSTLTIQRTQQEDSAVYLCASSLDRGSYNEQFFGPGTRLTVL.

This rearrangement joins TRBV7-9 to TRBJ1-5; a possible D gene is TRBD1 (5 bases). The CDR3 has 17 amino acids. Deletions cut 1 base from V and 7 bases from J, with 20 bases between. Germline CDR1 and CDR2: SEHNR and FQNEAQ (reference sequence). CDR3 amino acids: CASSLEGIGGSVQPQHF. The CDR3, as DNA: TGTGCCAGCAGCTTAGAGGGGATTGGGGGGAGCGTCCAGCCCCAGCATTTT.

This clone was picked up a small number of times. J is TRBJ2-4 and V is TRBV27; 7 positions agree with TRBD1. With 5 bases clipped from V and 2 bases from J, the junction kept 21 bases outside the gene matches. Germline V gene lookup returns CDR1 MNHEY and CDR2 SMNVEV (reference sequence). This CDR3 is 20 amino acids long. DNA of the CDR3: TGTGCCAGCAGTGGGACCGGGACAGCAGTTAGTTGGTCACCCAAAAACATTCAGTACTTC. It codes for CASSGTGTAVSWSPKNIQYF.

The V and J genes are TRBV4-1 and TRBJ2-7, with D perhaps matching TRBD2 (6 bases). Per the germline V gene, CDR1 is MGHRA and CDR2 is YSYEKL. The V end was cut by 1 base, the J end by 6 bases, with 16 bases between. This CDR3 has 15 residues. The CDR3 here is CASSQGTSSVSEQYF. The CDR3 region has the DNA TGCGCCAGCAGCCAAGGAACTAGCAGCGTCAGCGAGCAGTACTTC.

This chain uses TRBV6-1 with TRBJ1-5; tentatively, D is TRBD1 (5 bases). The CDR3 spans 13 residues. Germline CDR1 is MNHNS and CDR2 is SASEGT. The ends were cut back, 3 bases at V and 7 bases at J, with 10 bases in the middle. Here the CDR3 DNA reads TGTGCCAGCAGTGACCAGGGAGGGCAGCCCCAGCATTTT. Protein: CASSDQGGQPQHF.

The V gene is TRBV11-3, the J gene TRBJ2-1; D uncertain. The V and J ends lost 3 bases and 2 bases respectively, with 14 bases between them. The V gene's germline CDR1 is SGHNT and CDR2 YENEEA. This CDR3 has 16 residues. CDR3 protein: CASSFRLGITYNEQFF. CDR3 sequence (DNA): TGTGCCAGCAGCTTTAGGTTAGGGATCACCTACAATGAGCAGTTCTTC.

The V gene is TRBV29-1, the J gene TRBJ2-2, with 7 bases lining up with TRBD1. Per germline, CDR1 SQVTM and CDR2 ANQGSEA. The V and J ends lost 6 bases and 6 bases, in that order; junction bases with no gene match: 10. CDR3 size: 14 residues. CDR3 sequence: CSVGRGNYAGELFF. CDR3 bases: TGCAGCGTGGGCAGGGGGAATTACGCCGGGGAGCTGTTTTTT.

This sequence joins TRBV5-1 and TRBJ1-2, with D unclear. Trimming stripped 3 bases from V and 4 bases from J, with 16 bases between. Germline V gene lookup returns CDR1 SGHRS and CDR2 YFSETQ. This CDR3 region has 15 residues. CDR3 DNA: TGCGCCAGCAGCTCCAAGGGAAGGGAAAGCTATGGCTACACCTTC. It yields the protein CASSSKGRESYGYTF.

The J gene is TRBJ2-7, the V gene TRBV5-1; TRBD1 matches at 9 bases. Germline CDR1 reads SGHRS; CDR2 reads YFSETQ. This CDR3 spans 14 amino acids. With V trimmed by 6 bases and J by 5 bases, 9 bases remained unmatched. The CDR3 is CASNPDRGTHEQYF. CDR3 DNA: TGCGCCAGCAACCCGGACAGGGGAACACACGAGCAGTACTTC.

The J gene is TRBJ1-2, the V gene TRBV19; TRBD1 matches at 9 bases. There are 17 residues in the CDR3. CDR1 and CDR2 (germline): LNHDA, SQIVND (reference sequence). V was pared by 5 bases and J by 4 bases, with 14 bases of the junction left unmatched. DNA of the CDR3: TGTGCCAGTAGTCTCTTCGGTTTTACGACAGGGGGCTATGGCTACACCTTC. Its protein product is CASSLFGFTTGGYGYTF.

About this clone: In the same sample, other DNA sequences code for this CDR3. The chain combines TRBV29-1 with TRBJ2-7, with 8 bases aligning to TRBD2. The CDR3 consists of 15 residues. CDR1 SQVTM and CDR2 ANQGSEA come from the germline V gene. This CDR3 is CSVRGDGGAANEQYF. The CDR3 DNA is TGCAGTGTCCGGGGAGACGGGGGGGCAGCAAACGAGCAGTACTTC.

This clone was detected a few times. V usage is TRBV27 and J usage is TRBJ1-2, with TRBD1 matching over 10 bases. V was clipped by 11 bases and J by 8 bases; unmatched bases: 8. Germline CDR1 and CDR2: MNHEY and SMNVEV (reference sequence). This CDR3 spans 12 amino acids. In nucleotides, the CDR3 is TGTGCCGCTGGACAGGGGGTCAGAGGCTACACCTTC. It codes for CAAGQGVRGYTF.

The genes are TRBV30 and TRBJ1-2, with D unclear. Trimming removed 2 bases from V and 7 bases from J, with 8 bases in between. This CDR3 region has 11 residues. The germline V gene encodes CDR1 GTSNPN and CDR2 SVGIG (reference sequence). In nucleotides, the CDR3 is TGTGCCTGGAGTCCCCTTGGTGGCTACACCTTC. Translating it yields CAWSPLGGYTF. Complete variable domain (other parts from reference TRBV30 and TRBJ1-2): SQTIHQWPATLVQPVGSPLSLECTVEGTSNPNLYWYRQAAGRGLQLLFYSVGIGQISSEVPQNLSASRPQDRQFILSSKKLLLSDSGFYLCAWSPLGGYTFGSGTRLTVV.

This chain links TRBV14 with TRBJ2-1, with TRBD2 identical over 9 bases. Trimming cost V 6 bases and J 3 bases; bases outside gene matches: 6. The CDR3 has 15 amino acids. In germline, CDR1 is SGHDN, CDR2 FVKESK. This chain's CDR3 is CASRLSGSVYNEQFF. The CDR3 region has the DNA TGTGCCAGCAGACTTAGCGGGAGTGTCTACAATGAGCAGTTCTTC.

V gene TRBV4-1 combines with J gene TRBJ1-3, with D possibly TRBD1 on 5 matching bases. This CDR3 spans 18 amino acids. Germline assignment: CDR1 MGHRA and CDR2 YSYEKL. The V end lost 0 bases, the J end lost 2 bases, and 17 bases lay between the germline ends. The CDR3 coding sequence is TGCGCCAGCAGCCAAGATAGGTCCCGTTGGGGCCCTGGAAACACCATATATTTT. Its protein product is CASSQDRSRWGPGNTIYF.

The V call is TRBV30, the J call TRBJ2-7, with 8 positions matching TRBD1. CDR3 size: 12 residues. Germline trimming cut 1 base from V and 6 bases from J; bases unmatched to any gene: 2. Germline V gene lookup returns CDR1 GTSNPN and CDR2 SVGIG (reference sequence). The CDR3: CAWSEQGVEQYF. CDR3 nucleotides: TGTGCCTGGAGTGAACAGGGGGTCGAGCAGTACTTC.

This chain joins TRBV30 and TRBJ1-5; 7 positions agree with TRBD1. Germline V gene data show CDR1 as GTSNPN and CDR2 as SVGIG (reference sequence). V shed 3 bases and J 2 bases; nucleotides not matched to a gene: 13. This CDR3 is built from 17 residues. CDR3: CAWRSQGSTMGNQPQHF. In DNA, the CDR3 is TGTGCCTGGAGGTCACAGGGGTCCACCATGGGCAATCAGCCCCAGCATTTT. Based on the CDR3 plus reference TRBV30 and TRBJ1-5, the full variable domain is SQTIHQWPATLVQPVGSPLSLECTVEGTSNPNLYWYRQAAGRGLQLLFYSVGIGQISSEVPQNLSASRPQDRQFILSSKKLLLSDSGFYLCAWRSQGSTMGNQPQHFGDGTRLSIL.

The J gene is TRBJ2-3, the V gene TRBV7-3; D perhaps matches TRBD1 (6 bases). Trimming left V 6 bases short and J 3 bases short, with 7 bases between. CDR1 and CDR2 from the germline V gene are SGHTA and FQGTGA. The length of the CDR3 is 12 residues. The chain's CDR3 is CASSTGTDTQYF. CDR3 nucleotides: TGTGCCAGCAGTACAGGGACAGATACGCAGTATTTT.

To note about this clone: The same CDR3 also results from other DNA sequences found in this sample. This CDR3 reads CASSKGQGSGETQYF. The CDR3 region has the DNA TGCGCCAGCAGCAAGGGACAGGGGAGCGGGGAGACCCAGTACTTC. J is TRBJ2-5 and V is TRBV5-1; TRBD1 matches 10 bases. Germline V gene lookup returns CDR1 SGHRS and CDR2 YFSETQ. This CDR3 is 15 amino acids long. Trimming at V came to 4 bases and at J to 5 bases, leaving 8 bases not matched to a gene.

About this clone: This sample also contains other DNA sequences that code for the same CDR3. This chain joins TRBV5-1 and TRBJ2-1; D is unclear. Germline-derived CDR1 and CDR2 are SGHRS and YFSETQ. This CDR3 is built from 12 residues. The V gene lost 0 bases and the J gene lost 7 bases, with 5 bases spanning the gap. The CDR3 sequence is CASSLEVNEQFF. As DNA, the CDR3 is TGCGCCAGCAGCTTGGAGGTGAATGAGCAGTTCTTC.

This clone appeared a single time. V is TRBV6-6 and J is TRBJ1-6, with 9 bases lining up with TRBD1. CDR3 length: 16 amino acids. The germline CDR1 and CDR2 sequences are MNHNY and SVGAGI (reference sequence). Losses at the gene ends were 2 bases for V and 8 bases for J; bases not matched to a gene: 7. CDR3 amino acids: CASSYTQTGGHSPLHF. CDR3 DNA: TGTGCCAGCAGTTACACCCAGACAGGGGGACATTCACCCCTCCACTTT.

The chain recombines TRBV4-1 with TRBJ1-6; 12 positions match TRBD1. V trimming: 1 base; J trimming: 0 bases; junction bases outside the gene matches: 1. The germline CDR1 and CDR2 sequences are MGHRA and YSYEKL. This CDR3 spans 18 amino acids. The CDR3 coding sequence is TGCGCCAGCAGCCAAGGGGGACAGGGGGCCTCCTATAATTCACCCCTCCACTTT. Translating it yields CASSQGGQGASYNSPLHF.